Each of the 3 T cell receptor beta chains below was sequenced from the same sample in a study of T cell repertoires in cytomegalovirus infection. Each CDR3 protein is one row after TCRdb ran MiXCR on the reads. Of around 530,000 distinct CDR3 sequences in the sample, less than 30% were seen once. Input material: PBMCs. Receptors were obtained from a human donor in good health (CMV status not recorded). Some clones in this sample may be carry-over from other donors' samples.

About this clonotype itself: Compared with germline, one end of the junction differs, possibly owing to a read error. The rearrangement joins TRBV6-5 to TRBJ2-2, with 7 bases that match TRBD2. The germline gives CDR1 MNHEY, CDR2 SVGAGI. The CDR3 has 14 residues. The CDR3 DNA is TGTGCCAGCAGTCACTCTGGGGGGGCCGGGGAGCTGTTTTTT. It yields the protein CASSHSGGAGELFF.

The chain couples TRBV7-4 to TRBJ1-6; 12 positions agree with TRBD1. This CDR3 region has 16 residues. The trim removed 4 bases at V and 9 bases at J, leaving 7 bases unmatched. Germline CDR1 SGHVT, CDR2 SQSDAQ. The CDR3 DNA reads TGTGCCAGCAGCTCCCCCGGGACAGGGGGCCGTTCACCCCTCCACTTT. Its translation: CASSSPGTGGRSPLHF.

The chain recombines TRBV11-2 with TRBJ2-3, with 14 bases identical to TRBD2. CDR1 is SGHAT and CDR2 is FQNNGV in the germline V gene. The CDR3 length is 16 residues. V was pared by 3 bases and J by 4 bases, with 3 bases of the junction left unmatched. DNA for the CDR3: TGTGCCAGCAGCTTGGGACTAGCGGGAGTCCCAGATACGCAGTATTTT. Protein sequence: CASSLGLAGVPDTQYF.